These 31 T cell receptor beta chains came from one sample sequenced in a study of blood T cell repertoires in COVID-19 (dated by TCRdb to between 2020 and 2021). The receptor library was made with the immunoSEQ multiplex PCR assay. The source is immuneACCESS, and TCRdb retained only in-frame sequences with V and J called. Part of the clones is not carried over; for the studies checked, unresolved V genes explain less than half of this, and the remainder is unexplained. This sample has about 190,000 clones in its table, and approximately 80% of those were observed once. The ten largest account for around 20% of the sample. Input material: peripheral blood. The receptors shown here come from a human donor in a cohort sampled during active COVID-19.

The rearrangement uses TRBV11-2 and TRBJ2-7, with 9 bases fitting TRBD2. Germline V lookup: CDR1 SGHAT, CDR2 FQNNGV. V was pared by 5 bases and J by 3 bases, with 8 bases of the junction left unmatched. The CDR3 loop spans 15 amino acids. The CDR3 loop reads CASSPVSGGLYEQYV. CDR3 nucleotides: TGTGCCAGCAGCCCCGTTAGCGGGGGACTCTACGAGCAGTACGTC.

The V call is TRBV24-1, the J call TRBJ1-5, with a weak D call TRBD1 (5 bases). Germline CDR1 is KGHDR and CDR2 is SFDVKD. The CDR3 is made up of 15 amino acids. The V gene lost 2 bases and the J gene lost 5 bases, with 12 bases spanning the gap. The CDR3: CATSDSYRYDQPQHF. The CDR3 nucleotides read TGTGCCACCAGTGATTCCTACAGGTACGATCAGCCCCAGCATTTT.

This chain links TRBV14 with TRBJ1-1; perhaps TRBD1 as D (5 bases). V was cut by 2 bases and J by 4 bases, with 8 bases left in between. Germline V lookup: CDR1 SGHDN, CDR2 FVKESK. The CDR3 covers 13 residues. The CDR3 DNA follows: TGTGCCAGCAGCCAATACGGGGGCACTGAAGCTTTCTTT. Translation gives CASSQYGGTEAFF.

V usage is TRBV5-1 and J usage is TRBJ1-4; 7 bases match TRBD1. With V trimmed by 5 bases and J by 7 bases, 5 bases remained unmatched. The CDR3 runs 13 residues. Germline-derived CDR1 and CDR2 are SGHRS and YFSETQ. The CDR3 sequence is CASSTGDGEKLFF. CDR3 coding DNA: TGCGCCAGCAGTACAGGGGACGGTGAAAAACTGTTTTTT.

The V and J genes are TRBV14 and TRBJ2-7, with D unresolved. Germline V gene data show CDR1 as SGHDN and CDR2 as FVKESK. This CDR3 is 14 amino acids long. V lost 5 bases, J lost 6 bases, and 17 bases lay in between. This CDR3 reads CASSSLVRGSEQYF. CDR3 DNA: TGTGCCAGCAGCTCCTTAGTACGAGGTAGCGAGCAGTACTTC.

There are a few counts of this clone. This chain uses TRBV25-1 with TRBJ1-5; 8 bases are shared with TRBD1. Trimming at V came to 3 bases and at J to 5 bases, leaving 0 bases not matched to a gene. Germline V CDR1 and CDR2: MGHDK, SYGVNS. This CDR3 contains 13 residues. The CDR3 loop is CASSETGDQPQHF. For the CDR3, the DNA is TGTGCCAGCAGTGAGACAGGGGATCAGCCCCAGCATTTT.

The J gene is TRBJ1-5, the V gene TRBV19; TRBD1 might be the D (5 bases). V lost 8 bases to trimming and J lost 6 bases, with 14 bases between them. The CDR3 has 13 amino acids. In germline, CDR1 is LNHDA, CDR2 SQIVND (reference sequence). CDR3 DNA: TGTGCCAGTGCGGGACCCCGTATTCAGCCCCAGCATTTT. Its protein is CASAGPRIQPQHF.

This clone turned up a few times. The gene calls are TRBV28 and TRBJ2-1; D is perhaps TRBD1 (5 bases). Trimming removed 4 bases from V and 3 bases from J, with 19 bases in between. CDR1 MDHEN and CDR2 SYDVKM come from the germline V gene. This CDR3 spans 17 amino acids. CDR3 protein: CASSSPSALQGYNEQFF. The CDR3 nucleotides are TGTGCCAGCAGTTCACCATCCGCGCTTCAGGGCTACAATGAGCAGTTCTTC.

The chain links TRBV7-9 to TRBJ1-4, with a possible D match to TRBD1 (6 bases). The ends were cut back, 4 bases at V and 12 bases at J, with 15 bases in the middle. CDR1 is SEHNR and CDR2 is FQNEAQ in the germline V gene (reference sequence). This CDR3 contains 13 residues. The CDR3 loop reads CASSSLTGTELFF. CDR3 nucleotide sequence: TGTGCCAGCAGCTCATTAACAGGGACGGAACTGTTTTTT. Combining the CDR3 with reference TRBV7-9 and TRBJ1-4 gives the whole variable domain DTGVSQNPRHKITKRGQNVTFRCDPISEHNRLYWYRQTLGQGPEFLTYFQNEAQLEKSRLLSDRFSAERPKGSFSTLEIQRTEQGDSAMYLCASSSLTGTELFFGSGTQLSVL.

This chain links TRBV4-1 with TRBJ1-2; 11 positions match TRBD1. This CDR3 contains 16 residues. V lost 3 bases, J lost 8 bases, and 11 bases stayed unmatched. The V gene's germline CDR1 is MGHRA and CDR2 YSYEKL. This chain's CDR3 is CASSHIPGQGDRGYTF. CDR3 DNA sequence: TGCGCCAGCAGCCACATCCCGGGACAGGGGGATAGGGGCTACACCTTC.

The chain carries TRBV19 and TRBJ2-2; tentatively, D is TRBD2 (5 bases). Germline lookup yields CDR1 LNHDA and CDR2 SQIVND (reference sequence). The CDR3 is made up of 16 amino acids. Trimming cost V 3 bases and J 2 bases, with 13 bases left between them. Here the CDR3 reads CASSIGVIDNTGELFF. In nucleotides, the CDR3 is TGTGCCAGTAGTATCGGGGTAATAGATAACACCGGGGAGCTGTTTTTT.

The chain employs TRBV2 and TRBJ2-3; D not certain. Deletions cut 7 bases from V and 6 bases from J, with 11 bases between. The CDR3 runs to 12 residues. Germline CDR1 is SNHLY and CDR2 is FYNNEI. The CDR3 spells CASTWSGDTQYF. The CDR3 bases are TGTGCCAGCACTTGGTCCGGGGATACGCAGTATTTT.

The CDR3 DNA is TGCGCCAGCAGCAAGCAGGGCACAGATACGCAGTATTTT. Residues: CASSKQGTDTQYF. The V and J genes are TRBV5-1 and TRBJ2-3; unclear D gene. The V gene lost 4 bases and the J gene lost 1 base, with 7 bases spanning the gap. This CDR3 spans 13 amino acids. Germline V gives CDR1 SGHRS, CDR2 YFSETQ.

V gene TRBV5-1 combines with J gene TRBJ1-2; 8 bases fit TRBD1. CDR1 SGHRS and CDR2 YFSETQ come from the germline V gene. The CDR3 runs to 17 residues. V lost 2 bases, J lost 6 bases, and 15 bases stayed unmatched. CDR3 sequence (DNA): TGCGCCAGCAGCTTTCTCACCATTCAGGGGGCATCGGATGGCTACACCTTC. It is translated as CASSFLTIQGASDGYTF.

The DNA of the CDR3 is TGTGCCTGGAGCCCCATAGCAAACACTGAAGCTTTCTTT. Its protein product is CAWSPIANTEAFF. The chain links TRBV30 to TRBJ1-1; D not resolved. With 3 bases removed from V and 2 bases from J, the gap between germline ends came to 10 bases. CDR1 GTSNPN and CDR2 SVGIG come from the germline V gene (reference sequence). This CDR3 is 13 amino acids long.

The table lists this clone with a count of one. The CDR3 here is CAISDPAWTSGGIYNEQFF. The DNA of the CDR3 is TGTGCCATCAGTGACCCCGCCTGGACTAGCGGGGGGATATACAATGAGCAGTTCTTC. V gene TRBV10-3 combines with J gene TRBJ2-1; 14 nucleotides align to TRBD2. The CDR3 has 19 amino acids. In germline, CDR1 is ENHRY, CDR2 SYGVKD. After removal of 3 bases from V and 4 bases from J, the junction contained 11 bases not matched to a gene.

The chain carries TRBV4-1 and TRBJ2-2, with TRBD1 identical over 7 bases. The CDR3 has 17 residues. Trimming at V came to 3 bases and at J to 1 base, leaving 8 bases not matched to a gene. Germline V lookup: CDR1 MGHRA, CDR2 YSYEKL. CDR3 sequence reads: CASSHRPGTENTGELFF. The CDR3 DNA reads as TGCGCCAGCAGCCATAGGCCCGGGACAGAGAACACCGGGGAGCTGTTTTTT.

The chain carries TRBV7-3 and TRBJ1-1; D possibly corresponds to TRBD1 (6 bases). V was cut by 4 bases and J by 9 bases, with 12 bases left in between. CDR1 SGHTA and CDR2 FQGTGA come from the germline V gene. The CDR3 loop spans 12 amino acids. This chain's CDR3 is CASSSDRNQAFF. CDR3 DNA: TGTGCCAGCAGCTCGGACAGAAATCAAGCTTTCTTT.

V usage is TRBV10-3 and J usage is TRBJ1-5, with D maybe TRBD1 (6 bases). The CDR3 totals 13 residues. Trimming took off 6 bases at V and 7 bases at J, with 13 bases between the two ends. Germline V gene data show CDR1 as ENHRY and CDR2 as SYGVKD. CDR3 in DNA: TGTGCCATCAGCTCCGGGACACTCCAGCCCCAGCATTTT. Translated, it gives CAISSGTLQPQHF.

The chain recombines TRBV5-6 with TRBJ1-6; D may be TRBD1 (6 bases). CDR3 length: 13 residues. V lost 4 bases and J 9 bases, leaving 11 bases between the germline ends. Germline lookup yields CDR1 SGHDT and CDR2 YYEEEE. In nucleotides, the CDR3 is TGTGCCAGCAGCCTCGACAGGCGTTCACCCCTCCACTTT. It specifies CASSLDRRSPLHF. Complete variable domain (other parts from reference TRBV5-6 and TRBJ1-6): DAGVTQSPTHLIKTRGQQVTLRCSPKSGHDTVSWYQQALGQGPQFIFQYYEEEERQRGNFPDRFSGHQFPNYSSELNVNALLLGDSALYLCASSLDRRSPLHFGNGTRLTVT.

This clone was seen a few times. The rearrangement links TRBV2 to TRBJ1-5; D is possibly TRBD1 (5 bases). Germline loops: CDR1 SNHLY, CDR2 FYNNEI. With 4 bases removed from V and 6 bases from J, the gap between germline ends came to 13 bases. This CDR3 has 14 residues. The CDR3 DNA sequence: TGTGCCAGCAGTGTATTGGGGGAGGGTCAGCCCCAGCATTTT. It encodes CASSVLGEGQPQHF.

This chain connects TRBV28 to TRBJ1-2; no firm D call. CDR1 and CDR2 (germline): MDHEN, SYDVKM. Trimming left V 5 bases short and J 1 base short, with 2 bases between. There are 11 residues in the CDR3. CDR3: CASSHNYGYTF. The DNA for the CDR3 is TGTGCCAGCAGTCATAACTATGGCTACACCTTC.

The chain has TRBV19 and TRBJ2-3; the D is unclear. V lost 4 bases and J lost 5, with 13 bases in between. This CDR3 has 14 residues. Germline assignment: CDR1 LNHDA and CDR2 SQIVND (reference sequence). In DNA, the CDR3 is TGTGCCAGTAGTACTACGGCAGGTGGAGATACGCAGTATTTT. Encoded protein: CASSTTAGGDTQYF.

V usage is TRBV19 and J usage is TRBJ1-2, with a weak D call TRBD1 (6 bases). Germline V CDR1 and CDR2: LNHDA, SQIVND (reference sequence). CDR3 size: 15 residues. The germline V and J ends were trimmed by 4 bases and 6 bases, with 18 bases remaining between them. CDR3 in amino acids: CASSNSLGRGNGYTF. DNA for the CDR3: TGTGCCAGTAGTAACTCCTTGGGCAGGGGAAATGGCTACACCTTC.

With respect to this clone: This same CDR3 is encoded by further DNA sequences in the sample. The genes are TRBV19 and TRBJ2-1; TRBD2 agrees at 11 bases. This CDR3 has 14 amino acids. Germline assignment: CDR1 LNHDA and CDR2 SQIVND (reference sequence). Trimming removed 9 bases from V and 3 bases from J; junction bases left unmatched: 4. Here the CDR3 DNA reads TGTGCCAGCAGGGGGACTAGCGGCTACAATGAGCAGTTCTTC. This translates into CASRGTSGYNEQFF.

Details on this clone: Other DNA sequences in this specimen translate into the identical CDR3. The chain recombines TRBV27 with TRBJ1-1; D may be TRBD1 (5 bases). This CDR3 is built from 13 residues. V lost 6 bases and J lost 1, with 9 bases in between. Germline CDR1 reads MNHEY; CDR2 reads SMNVEV (reference sequence). The CDR3 DNA is TGTGCCAGCAGCCATGACAGGAACACTGAAGCTTTCTTT. Its protein product is CASSHDRNTEAFF.

This clone was detected once. V is TRBV28 and J is TRBJ1-2; 8 bases agree with TRBD1. V lost 6 bases to trimming and J lost 5 bases; unmatched junction nucleotides: 8. Per germline, CDR1 MDHEN and CDR2 SYDVKM. This CDR3 has 14 amino acids. CDR3 region: CASSTDRAAYGYTF. DNA of the CDR3: TGTGCCAGCAGCACGGACAGGGCTGCATATGGCTACACCTTC.

The chain recombines TRBV5-1 with TRBJ2-4; D might be TRBD2 (7 bases). Trimming left V 0 bases short and J 7 bases short, with 11 bases between. Germline V gives CDR1 SGHRS, CDR2 YFSETQ. This CDR3 comprises 14 residues. The CDR3, as DNA: TGCGCCAGCAGCTTGGAACGGGGGGCCAACATTCAGTACTTC. Its translation: CASSLERGANIQYF. The variable domain in full, completed from reference TRBV5-1 and TRBJ2-4, reads KAGVTQTPRYLIKTRGQQVTLSCSPISGHRSVSWYQQTPGQGLQFLFEYFSETQRNKGNFPGRFSGRQFSNSRSEMNVSTLELGDSALYLCASSLERGANIQYFGAGTRLSVL.

The J gene is TRBJ1-1, the V gene TRBV6-6, with 9 bases matching TRBD1. Germline values: CDR1 MNHNY, CDR2 SVGAGI (reference sequence). The CDR3 totals 16 residues. V was pared by 2 bases and J by 6 bases, with 10 bases of the junction left unmatched. CDR3 nucleotides: TGTGCCAGCAGTTACCCTGGGACAGGGATACAATCTGAAGCTTTCTTT. Protein sequence: CASSYPGTGIQSEAFF.

The sample holds one count of this clone. The chain employs TRBV9 and TRBJ2-1; 13 positions agree with TRBD2. CDR3 length: 14 amino acids. Unmatched junction bases numbered 5, after V lost 7 bases and J lost 7 bases. Germline V gives CDR1 SGDLS, CDR2 YYNGEE. The CDR3 DNA reads TGTGCCAGCGCTAGACTAGCGGGGGGAAATGAGCAGTTCTTC. Its translation: CASARLAGGNEQFF.

This chain links TRBV18 with TRBJ2-2, with 9 positions matching TRBD1. CDR3 size: 18 residues. Germline loops: CDR1 KGHSH, CDR2 LQKENI. The ends lost 6 bases at V and 7 bases at J; junction bases unmatched: 18. DNA for the CDR3: TGTGCCAGCTCGCGCACTGGATTCGGGACAGGGAAGGACGGGGAGCTGTTTTTT. This sequence encodes CASSRTGFGTGKDGELFF.